The TCR beta chain described here comes from a study of cytomegalovirus exposure and HLA in healthy donors. Whole-study context: There were 350 to 400 genotyped donors. Of these, 75% to 85% fell in the genetic ancestry cluster associated with self-reported Caucasian donors.

Use of 60 Vbeta and 13 Jbeta primers characterized the PCR. Produced via immunoSEQ multiplex PCR; TCRdb's table is partial and in-frame only. Here the sample spans approximately 83,000 clones, around 84% being singletons. Overall study results and limits: Among the most significant clusters, several appeared linked to common viral pathogens in a later analysis. A later analysis associated 16,000 or so TCR beta sequences with HLA alleles at a 0.05 false discovery rate. Among TCR beta chains, those listed as cytomegalovirus-associated numbered about 160.

This clone was recorded once. Its specificity is not known. Germline V gene sequence: CDR1 SNHLY, CDR2 FYNNEI. The CDR3 totals 13 residues. V was pared by 4 bases and J by 5 bases, with 2 bases of the junction left unmatched. This chain connects TRBV2 to TRBJ1-2; 9 bases map to TRBD1. The sequenced sample was PBMCs. This sequence was found in a man younger than 30 in good health and CMV-seronegative. CDR3 DNA sequence: TGTGCCAGCAGTGTACAGGGGGCGTATGGCTACACCTTC. It specifies CASSVQGAYGYTF.